In this sample, the clone carrying this TCR beta chain turned up a few times. The antigen remains unidentified. This sample is drawn from a study of cytomegalovirus exposure and HLA in healthy donors. Study results and limitations: It was reported that the classifier diagnosed cytomegalovirus status with high specificity and sensitivity in both the original and validation cohorts. TCR beta V segments were, for the most part, productive about 87% or about 30% of the time in an earlier analysis. There were a few CMV-associated chains whose specificity for CMV antigens was confirmed in vitro.

Germline lookup yields CDR1 SGHTA and CDR2 FQGTGA. With 4 bases clipped from V and 8 bases from J, the junction kept 6 bases outside the gene matches. CDR3 length: 14 amino acids. The PCR employed 60 Vbeta primers together with 13 Jbeta primers. Method: immunoSEQ multiplex PCR; TCRdb's copy keeps in-frame clones and lacks some. The sample holds around 130,000 clones, 77% seen once. Sequenced material: PBMCs. V gene TRBV7-3 combines with J gene TRBJ1-2, with 11 positions matching TRBD1. This sequence originates from a woman aged 60-75 years in good health and CMV-seronegative. The chain's CDR3 is CASSSDRGPGGYTF. In nucleotides, the CDR3 is TGTGCCAGCAGCTCGGACAGGGGGCCGGGCGGCTACACCTTC. Full variable domain (missing parts from reference TRBV7-3 and TRBJ1-2): GAGVSQTPSNKVTEKGKYVELRCDPISGHTALYWYRQSLGQGPEFLIYFQGTGAADDSGLPNDRFFAVRPEGSVSTLKIQRTERGDSAVYLCASSSDRGPGGYTFGSGTRLTVV.